Listed here are 28 T cell receptor beta chains from one sample, sequenced in a study of blood T cell repertoires in COVID-19. Data came from immunoSEQ multiplex PCR; TCRdb stores just in-frame clones and leaves some out. The profile covers approximately 220,000 clones, with around nine tenths appearing a single time and 3% taken by the ten largest. Input material: peripheral blood. The receptors here all came from a man in his 60s with acute or convalescent COVID-19.

The chain uses TRBV27 and TRBJ1-3; 10 bases align to TRBD1. CDR3 length: 14 residues. V was pared by 2 bases and J by 8 bases, with 3 bases of the junction left unmatched. Germline loops: CDR1 MNHEY, CDR2 SMNVEV (reference sequence). The CDR3 bases are TGTGCCAGCAGTTTAGGGACAGGGGCGGACACCATATATTTT. The encoded protein is CASSLGTGADTIYF.

There are a few counts of this clone. The chain recombines TRBV11-2 with TRBJ2-3; tentatively, D is TRBD2 (5 bases). The CDR3 sequence is 14 residues long. Germline V gene lookup returns CDR1 SGHAT and CDR2 FQNNGV. Trimming stripped 4 bases from V and 1 base from J, with 9 bases between. The CDR3 nucleotides read TGTGCCAGCAGCTCGCTGAGGGGCACAGATACGCAGTATTTT. This codes for CASSSLRGTDTQYF.

This sequence joins TRBV15 and TRBJ2-1, with 10 bases that match TRBD2. The CDR3 consists of 15 residues. Trimming cost V 4 bases and J 9 bases; bases outside gene matches: 9. In germline, CDR1 is LNHNV, CDR2 YYDKDF (reference sequence). CDR3 nucleotide sequence: TGTGCCACCAGCACCGCGGGGCTAGCGGGGGTTGAGCAGTTCTTC. It codes for CATSTAGLAGVEQFF.

The genes are TRBV28 and TRBJ1-2; TRBD1 might be the D (6 bases). CDR1 and CDR2 from the germline V gene are MDHEN and SYDVKM. Trimming stripped 1 base from V and 7 bases from J, with 25 bases between. The CDR3 totals 18 residues. The CDR3 nucleotides read TGTGCCAGCAGTTTATTAATGATCCGGGACAATACAGGAGGTGGCTACACCTTC. As protein: CASSLLMIRDNTGGGYTF.

The J gene is TRBJ2-2, the V gene TRBV6-1, with D maybe TRBD1 (5 bases). CDR3 length: 13 amino acids. Germline CDR1 reads MNHNS; CDR2 reads SASEGT. The ends were cut back, 6 bases at V and 4 bases at J, with 9 bases in the middle. The CDR3 region has the DNA TGTGCCAGCAGCCCTAGGGGCACCGGGGAGCTGTTTTTT. Translating gives CASSPRGTGELFF.

This clone showed up just once. The rearrangement joins TRBV11-3 to TRBJ2-2, with D possibly TRBD2 on 6 matching bases. CDR1 and CDR2 from the germline V gene are SGHNT and YENEEA. Trimming left V 0 bases short and J 7 bases short, with 12 bases between. This CDR3 has 15 residues. CDR3 coding DNA: TGTGCCAGCAGCTTAGACGAGCGGGTAGGCGGGGAGCTGTTTTTT. It specifies CASSLDERVGGELFF.

This chain links TRBV7-2 with TRBJ2-3; 14 bases are shared with TRBD2. Germline CDR1 reads SGHTA; CDR2 reads FQGNSA. The CDR3 has 17 residues. After removal of 1 base from V and 5 bases from J, the junction contained 5 bases not matched to a gene. The CDR3 here is CASSLGGLAGAGDTQYF. CDR3 DNA sequence: TGTGCCAGCAGCTTAGGGGGACTAGCGGGGGCCGGAGATACGCAGTATTTT.

The V call is TRBV7-9, the J call TRBJ2-5; no clear D gene. V was cut by 1 base and J by 4 bases, with 10 bases left in between. Germline V gives CDR1 SEHNR, CDR2 FQNEAQ (reference sequence). There are 14 residues in the CDR3. CDR3 protein: CASSLDPVTETQYF. Written as DNA, the CDR3 is TGTGCCAGCAGCTTAGATCCGGTCACAGAGACCCAGTACTTC.

The chain links TRBV5-1 to TRBJ1-1, with D possibly TRBD1 on 6 matching bases. Trimming removed 4 bases from V and 5 bases from J, with 15 bases in between. CDR1 SGHRS and CDR2 YFSETQ come from the germline V gene. This CDR3 spans 14 amino acids. CDR3 bases: TGCGCCAGCAGCACCGGGGGGCTACGGACTGAAGCTTTCTTT. Translated, it gives CASSTGGLRTEAFF. Together with reference TRBV5-1 and TRBJ1-1, the CDR3 gives the full variable domain: KAGVTQTPRYLIKTRGQQVTLSCSPISGHRSVSWYQQTPGQGLQFLFEYFSETQRNKGNFPGRFSGRQFSNSRSEMNVSTLELGDSALYLCASSTGGLRTEAFFGQGTRLTVV.

This chain links TRBV19 with TRBJ2-1; D remains ambiguous. This CDR3 region has 13 residues. Trimming stripped 10 bases from V and 1 base from J, with 11 bases between. Germline V lookup: CDR1 LNHDA, CDR2 SQIVND (reference sequence). The CDR3 protein is CATSPGSYNEQFF. CDR3 DNA: TGTGCCACTTCGCCAGGATCCTACAATGAGCAGTTCTTC.

The chain couples TRBV29-1 to TRBJ2-7; 8 nucleotides agree with TRBD1. Germline-derived CDR1 and CDR2 are SQVTM and ANQGSEA. The junction had 1 base not matched to a gene; V was cut back by 2 bases and J by 1 base. The CDR3 consists of 13 residues. The CDR3 spells CSVETGGSYEQYF. In DNA, the CDR3 is TGCAGCGTTGAAACAGGGGGTTCCTACGAGCAGTACTTC.

CDR3 nucleotide sequence: TGTGCCAGCAGCTCGACTAGCGGGAACTACAATGAGCAGTTCTTC. Its translation is CASSSTSGNYNEQFF. The V call is TRBV7-8, the J call TRBJ2-1; 11 bases align to TRBD2. The J segment lost 3 bases and the V segment lost 4 bases, leaving 2 bases of the junction unmatched. The CDR3 spans 15 residues. The V gene's germline CDR1 is SGHVS and CDR2 FQNEAQ.

CDR3 protein: CASSLAGQGQYEQYF. DNA for the CDR3: TGTGCCAGCAGCCTCGCCGGTCAGGGACAATACGAGCAGTACTTC. V is TRBV3-1 (or the pseudogene TRBV3-2) and J is TRBJ2-7; TRBD1 might be the D (6 bases). Between the trimmed V and J ends, which lost 4 bases and 4 bases, there was a span of 17 bases. Germline lookup yields CDR1 LGHDT and CDR2 YNNKEL (reference sequence). This CDR3 is 15 amino acids long.

The CDR3 loop reads CASSVSNSYEQYF. The CDR3 nucleotides are TGTGCCAGTTCAGTTTCCAACTCCTACGAGCAGTACTTC. The rearrangement joins TRBV19 to TRBJ2-7; unclear D gene. Per germline, CDR1 LNHDA and CDR2 SQIVND (reference sequence). The CDR3 is 13 amino acids. The V end lost 8 bases, the J end lost 0 bases, and 11 bases lay between the germline ends.

J is TRBJ1-3 and V is TRBV2; D unclear. The CDR3 runs to 13 residues. Per germline, CDR1 SNHLY and CDR2 FYNNEI. The ends were cut back, 6 bases at V and 1 base at J, with 7 bases in the middle. The CDR3 region is CASRAGSGNTIYF. CDR3 in DNA: TGTGCCAGCAGGGCAGGTTCTGGAAACACCATATATTTT.

The rearrangement joins TRBV5-6 to TRBJ2-7; weak D call: TRBD1 (5 bases). Deletions cut 0 bases from V and 3 bases from J, with 10 bases between. The CDR3 is made up of 14 amino acids. Germline CDR1 is SGHDT and CDR2 is YYEEEE. In DNA form, the CDR3 reads TGTGCCAGCAGCTTGGGGGGCTCGGGCTACGAGCAGTACTTC. Protein product: CASSLGGSGYEQYF. Using reference TRBV5-6 and TRBJ2-7 for the parts outside the CDR3, the full variable domain is DAGVTQSPTHLIKTRGQQVTLRCSPKSGHDTVSWYQQALGQGPQFIFQYYEEEERQRGNFPDRFSGHQFPNYSSELNVNALLLGDSALYLCASSLGGSGYEQYFGPGTRLTVT.

The rearrangement links TRBV19 to TRBJ1-1; 7 bases fit TRBD1. The CDR3 is 15 residues long. CDR1 is LNHDA and CDR2 is SQIVND in the germline V gene (reference sequence). J gave up 3 bases and V 6 bases, and 10 bases lay outside the gene matches. CDR3 sequence reads: CASSPRGGTHTEAFF. In nucleotides, the CDR3 is TGTGCCAGTAGCCCAAGAGGGGGCACGCACACTGAAGCTTTCTTT.

The gene calls are TRBV5-4 and TRBJ2-3, with 8 nucleotides matching TRBD1. The CDR3 sequence is 17 residues long. Per the germline V gene, CDR1 is SGHNT and CDR2 is YYREEE (reference sequence). V dropped 4 bases and J dropped 4; count of bases not matched to a gene: 14. The CDR3 reads CASSPGVTGGGADTQYF. The DNA for the CDR3 is TGTGCCAGCAGCCCGGGGGTTACAGGGGGAGGTGCAGATACGCAGTATTTT.

J is TRBJ1-1 and V is TRBV19; 11 bases agree with TRBD1. Looked up from germline, CDR1 is LNHDA and CDR2 is SQIVND (reference sequence). V gave up 5 bases and J gave up 8 bases; unmatched junction bases: 10. The CDR3 extends over 15 amino acids. CDR3: CASSSGQGGTIEAFF. The CDR3, as DNA: TGTGCCAGTAGTTCGGGACAGGGGGGAACCATCGAAGCTTTCTTT.

The chain combines TRBV19 with TRBJ2-7; D possibly corresponds to TRBD2 (6 bases). Trimming pared 1 base from V and 1 base from J, leaving 14 bases between. Germline V gives CDR1 LNHDA, CDR2 SQIVND (reference sequence). The CDR3 is 16 residues long. This chain's CDR3 is CASSIGVVSGSYEQYF. The CDR3 nucleotides read TGTGCCAGTAGTATAGGGGTGGTCAGCGGGTCCTACGAGCAGTACTTC.

V usage is TRBV7-2 and J usage is TRBJ2-1; no reliable D call. Per the germline V gene, CDR1 is SGHTA and CDR2 is FQGNSA. The CDR3 is 15 amino acids. Trimming took off 6 bases at V and 4 bases at J, with 16 bases between the two ends. The CDR3 DNA reads TGTGCCAGCAGTTTGAAACTTTCGGGTTACAATGAGCAGTTCTTC. Its protein product is CASSLKLSGYNEQFF.

The V gene is TRBV28, the J gene TRBJ2-4; D is unclear. CDR1 is MDHEN and CDR2 is SYDVKM in the germline V gene. Trimming cost V 2 bases and J 9 bases, with 11 bases left between them. This CDR3 has 13 residues. The CDR3 nucleotides read TGTGCCAGCAGTTTAAATACAATGATCATTCAGTACTTC. The encoded protein is CASSLNTMIIQYF.

The chain couples TRBV24-1 to TRBJ1-1, with 8 bases identical to TRBD1. CDR1 is KGHDR and CDR2 is SFDVKD in the germline V gene. The CDR3 length is 14 residues. The trim removed 5 bases at V and 4 bases at J, leaving 5 bases unmatched. The CDR3 loop is CATSGAGGSTEAFF. CDR3 bases: TGTGCCACCAGTGGGGCAGGGGGCAGCACTGAAGCTTTCTTT.

The rearrangement links TRBV5-1 to TRBJ2-7; TRBD2 agrees at 11 bases. Germline values: CDR1 SGHRS, CDR2 YFSETQ. V shed 0 bases, J shed 3 bases, and the junction held 5 bases outside the gene matches. This CDR3 has 16 residues. DNA for the CDR3: TGCGCCAGCAGCTTGGAGGTAGCGGGGGGGCTCTACGAGCAGTACTTC. It translates to CASSLEVAGGLYEQYF.

This chain joins TRBV19 and TRBJ1-1; TRBD1 aligns across 12 bases. CDR1 LNHDA and CDR2 SQIVND come from the germline V gene (reference sequence). The V segment lost 4 bases and the J segment 7 bases; nucleotides outside the gene matches: 4. This CDR3 region has 14 residues. The chain's CDR3 is CASSRDRGQGEAFF. CDR3 in DNA: TGTGCCAGTAGTAGGGACAGGGGGCAAGGTGAAGCTTTCTTT. Combining the CDR3 with reference TRBV19 and TRBJ1-1 gives the whole variable domain DGGITQSPKYLFRKEGQNVTLSCEQNLNHDAMYWYRQDPGQGLRLIYYSQIVNDFQKGDIAEGYSVSREKKESFPLTVTSAQKNPTAFYLCASSRDRGQGEAFFGQGTRLTVV.

The V call is TRBV5-1, the J call TRBJ2-3; D may be TRBD1 (8 bases). There are 15 residues in the CDR3. V was cut by 4 bases and J by 4 bases, with 16 bases left in between. Germline V gene sequence: CDR1 SGHRS, CDR2 YFSETQ. The DNA for the CDR3 is TGCGCCAGCAGCAGCACAGGGGGGGATTCAGATACGCAGTATTTT. It encodes CASSSTGGDSDTQYF.

The rearrangement uses TRBV2 and TRBJ2-2, with 9 bases fitting TRBD2. This CDR3 is built from 15 residues. CDR1 is SNHLY, CDR2 FYNNEI, per germline. The ends lost 3 bases at V and 6 bases at J; junction bases unmatched: 5. The chain's CDR3 is CASSESTSGSGELFF. The CDR3 region has the DNA TGTGCCAGCAGTGAGTCAACTAGCGGGTCCGGGGAGCTGTTTTTT.

The chain employs TRBV6-5 and TRBJ1-2; TRBD1 matches at 12 bases. CDR1 and CDR2 (germline): MNHEY, SVGAGI. The CDR3 runs 15 residues. Trimming removed 6 bases from V and 11 bases from J; junction bases left unmatched: 13. Written as DNA, the CDR3 is TGTGCCAGCAGCCAATCCGGGACAGGGGGCGAACAATACACCTTC. It is translated as CASSQSGTGGEQYTF.